This T cell receptor (beta chain) derives from a study of T cells after yellow fever vaccination. TCRdb independently ran MiXCR on the 5' RACE reads; one entry per CDR3 protein. Seen here are 310,000 or so distinct CDR3 sequences, around 3.9% observed once, and the top ten hold around a quarter. Remarks on this clonotype: Antigen unknown.

Germline-derived CDR1 and CDR2 are DFQATT and SNEGSKA (reference sequence). With 0 bases removed from V and 6 bases from J, the gap between germline ends came to 12 bases. The CDR3 sequence is 14 residues long. Findings of the study overall: Abundant contaminating clonotypes from the bulk population could appear in FACS-sorted repertoires.

Sequenced here: PBMCs, sampled on the day of the yellow fever booster vaccination. This chain links TRBV20-1 with TRBJ2-1, with D perhaps TRBD2 (5 bases). The clonotype originates from a man aged 18 to 30 who received the YFV17D yellow fever vaccine. The CDR3 DNA reads TGCAGTGCTAGAGAGGCTAGCAAAGGCAATGAGCAGTTCTTC. Encoded protein: CSAREASKGNEQFF.